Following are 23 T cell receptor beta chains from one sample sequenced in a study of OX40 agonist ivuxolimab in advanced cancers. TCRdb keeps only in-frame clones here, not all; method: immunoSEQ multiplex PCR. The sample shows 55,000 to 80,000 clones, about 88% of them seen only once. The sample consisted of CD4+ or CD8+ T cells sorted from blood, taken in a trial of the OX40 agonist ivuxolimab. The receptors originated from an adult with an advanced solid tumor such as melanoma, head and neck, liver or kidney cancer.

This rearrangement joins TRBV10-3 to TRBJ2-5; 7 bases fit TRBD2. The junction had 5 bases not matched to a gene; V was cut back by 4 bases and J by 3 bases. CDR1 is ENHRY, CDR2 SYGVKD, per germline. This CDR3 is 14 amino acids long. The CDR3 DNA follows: TGTGCCATCAGTGCGGCGGGAGCGGAAGAGACCCAGTACTTC. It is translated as CAISAAGAEETQYF.

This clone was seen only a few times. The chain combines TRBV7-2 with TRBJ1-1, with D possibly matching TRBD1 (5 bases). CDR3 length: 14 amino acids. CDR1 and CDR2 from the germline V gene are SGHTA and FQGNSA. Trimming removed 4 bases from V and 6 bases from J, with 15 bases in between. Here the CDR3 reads CASSSFGGFAEAFF. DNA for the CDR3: TGTGCCAGCAGCTCCTTTGGGGGGTTCGCTGAAGCTTTCTTT.

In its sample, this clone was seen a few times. This CDR3 is CASNEGVGTGHTGELFF. For the CDR3, the DNA is TGTGCCAGTAACGAGGGGGTAGGGACAGGACACACCGGGGAGCTGTTTTTT. The V and J genes are TRBV19 and TRBJ2-2; 8 bases map to TRBD1. Trimming at V came to 7 bases and at J to 3 bases, leaving 13 bases not matched to a gene. The CDR3 is 17 residues long. Germline V gives CDR1 LNHDA, CDR2 SQIVND (reference sequence).

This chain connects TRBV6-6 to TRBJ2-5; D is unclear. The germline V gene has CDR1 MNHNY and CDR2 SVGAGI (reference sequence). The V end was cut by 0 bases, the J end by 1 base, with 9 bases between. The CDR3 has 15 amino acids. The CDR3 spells CASSYSSSIQETQYF. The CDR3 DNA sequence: TGTGCCAGCAGTTACTCTTCCAGCATCCAAGAGACCCAGTACTTC.

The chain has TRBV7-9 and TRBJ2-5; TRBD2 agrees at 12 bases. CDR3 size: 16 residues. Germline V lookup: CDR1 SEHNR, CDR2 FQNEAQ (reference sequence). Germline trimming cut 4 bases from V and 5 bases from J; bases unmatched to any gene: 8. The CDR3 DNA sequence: TGTGCCAGCAGCTGGCCTAGCGGGAGGGCTTTGGAGACCCAGTACTTC. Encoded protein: CASSWPSGRALETQYF. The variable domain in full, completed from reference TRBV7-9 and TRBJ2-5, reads DTGVSQNPRHKITKRGQNVTFRCDPISEHNRLYWYRQTLGQGPEFLTYFQNEAQLEKSRLLSDRFSAERPKGSFSTLEIQRTEQGDSAMYLCASSWPSGRALETQYFGPGTRLLVL.

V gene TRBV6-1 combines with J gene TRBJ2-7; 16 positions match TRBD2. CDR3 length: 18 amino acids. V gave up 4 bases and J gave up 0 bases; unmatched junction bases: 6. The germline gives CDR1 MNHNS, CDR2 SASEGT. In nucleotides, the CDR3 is TGTGCCAGCAGTGGGCTTGGGACTAGCGGGAGGGCCTCCTACGAGCAGTACTTC. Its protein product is CASSGLGTSGRASYEQYF.

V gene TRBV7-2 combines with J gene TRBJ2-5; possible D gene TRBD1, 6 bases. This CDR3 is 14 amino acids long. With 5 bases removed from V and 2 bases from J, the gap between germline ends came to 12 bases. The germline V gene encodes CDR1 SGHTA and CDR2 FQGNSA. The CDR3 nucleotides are TGTGCCAGCAGCCTAGACAGGAATCAAGAGACCCAGTACTTC. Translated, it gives CASSLDRNQETQYF.

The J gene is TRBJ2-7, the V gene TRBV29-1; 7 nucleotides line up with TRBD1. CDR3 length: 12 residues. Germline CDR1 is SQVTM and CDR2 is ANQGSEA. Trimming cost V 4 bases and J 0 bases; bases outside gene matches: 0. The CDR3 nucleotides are TGCAGCGTTGCAGGGGGCTCCTACGAGCAGTACTTC. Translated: CSVAGGSYEQYF.

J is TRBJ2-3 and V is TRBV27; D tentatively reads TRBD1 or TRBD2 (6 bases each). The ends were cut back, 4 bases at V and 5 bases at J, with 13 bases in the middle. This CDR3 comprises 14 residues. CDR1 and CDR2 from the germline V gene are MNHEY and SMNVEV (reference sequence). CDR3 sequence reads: CASSSPGAGDTQYF. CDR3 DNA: TGTGCCAGCAGTTCCCCGGGGGCGGGAGATACGCAGTATTTT.

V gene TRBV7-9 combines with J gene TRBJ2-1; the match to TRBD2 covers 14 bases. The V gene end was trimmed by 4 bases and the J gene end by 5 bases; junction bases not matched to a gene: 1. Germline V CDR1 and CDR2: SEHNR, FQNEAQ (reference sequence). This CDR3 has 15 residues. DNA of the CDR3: TGTGCCAGCAGCTCGGGACTAGCGGGAGACAATGAGCAGTTCTTC. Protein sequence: CASSSGLAGDNEQFF.

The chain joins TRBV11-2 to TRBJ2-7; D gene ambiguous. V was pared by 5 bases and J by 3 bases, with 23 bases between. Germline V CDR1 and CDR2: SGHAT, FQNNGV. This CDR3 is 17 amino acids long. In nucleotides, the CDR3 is TGTGCCAGCAGCGTAGCCGTCCCCCTTTTAACCCTCTACGAGCAGTACTTC. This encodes CASSVAVPLLTLYEQYF. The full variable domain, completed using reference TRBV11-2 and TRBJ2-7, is EAGVAQSPRYKIIEKRQSVAFWCNPISGHATLYWYQQILGQGPKLLIQFQNNGVVDDSQLPKDRFSAERLKGVDSTLKIQPAKLEDSAVYLCASSVAVPLLTLYEQYFGPGTRLTVT.

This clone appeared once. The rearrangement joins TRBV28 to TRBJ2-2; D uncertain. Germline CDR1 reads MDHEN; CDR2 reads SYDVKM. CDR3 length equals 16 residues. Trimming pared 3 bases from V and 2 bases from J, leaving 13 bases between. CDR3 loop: CASSFYGGRNTGELFF. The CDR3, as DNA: TGTGCCAGCAGTTTTTACGGTGGGCGTAACACCGGGGAGCTGTTTTTT.

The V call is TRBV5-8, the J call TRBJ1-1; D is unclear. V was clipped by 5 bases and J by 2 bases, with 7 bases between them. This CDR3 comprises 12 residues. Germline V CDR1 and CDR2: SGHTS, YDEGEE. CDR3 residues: CASRVRNTEAFF. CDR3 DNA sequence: TGTGCCAGCAGAGTTCGTAACACTGAAGCTTTCTTT.

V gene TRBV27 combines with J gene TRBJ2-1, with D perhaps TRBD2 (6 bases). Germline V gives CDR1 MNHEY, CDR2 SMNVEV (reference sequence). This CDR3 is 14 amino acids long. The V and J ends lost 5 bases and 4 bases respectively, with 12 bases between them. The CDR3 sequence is CASSLRGTYNEQFF. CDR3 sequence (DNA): TGTGCCAGCAGTCTCCGCGGGACGTACAATGAGCAGTTCTTC.

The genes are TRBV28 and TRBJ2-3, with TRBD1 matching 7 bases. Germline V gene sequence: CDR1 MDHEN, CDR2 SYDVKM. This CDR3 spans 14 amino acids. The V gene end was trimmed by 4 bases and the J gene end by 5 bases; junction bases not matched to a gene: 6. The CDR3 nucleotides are TGTGCCAGCAGTTCAGGGGGAGCTGGAGATACGCAGTATTTT. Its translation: CASSSGGAGDTQYF.

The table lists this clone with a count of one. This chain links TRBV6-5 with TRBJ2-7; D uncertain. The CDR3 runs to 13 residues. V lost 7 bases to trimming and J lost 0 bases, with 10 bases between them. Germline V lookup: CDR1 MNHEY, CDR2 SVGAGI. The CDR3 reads CASTSGFSYEQYF. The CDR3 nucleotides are TGTGCCAGCACATCCGGGTTCTCCTACGAGCAGTACTTC.

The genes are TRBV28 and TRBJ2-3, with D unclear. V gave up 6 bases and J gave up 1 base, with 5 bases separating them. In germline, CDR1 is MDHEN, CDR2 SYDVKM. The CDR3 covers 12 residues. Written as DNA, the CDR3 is TGTGCCAGCAGCTGGGGCACAGATACGCAGTATTTT. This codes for CASSWGTDTQYF.

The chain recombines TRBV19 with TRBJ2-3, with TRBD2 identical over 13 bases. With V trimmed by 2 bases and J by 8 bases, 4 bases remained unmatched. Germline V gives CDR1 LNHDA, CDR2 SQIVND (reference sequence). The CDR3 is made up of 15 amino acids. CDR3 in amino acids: CASSIPGLAGATQYF. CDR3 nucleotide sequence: TGTGCCAGTAGTATACCCGGACTAGCGGGAGCTACGCAGTATTTT.

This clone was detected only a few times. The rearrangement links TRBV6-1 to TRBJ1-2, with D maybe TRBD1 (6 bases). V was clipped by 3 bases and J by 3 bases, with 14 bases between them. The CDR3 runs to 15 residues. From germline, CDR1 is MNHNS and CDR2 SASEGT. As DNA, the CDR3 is TGTGCCAGCAGTGACCCCAGGGGAGGGGACTATGGCTACACCTTC. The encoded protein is CASSDPRGGDYGYTF.

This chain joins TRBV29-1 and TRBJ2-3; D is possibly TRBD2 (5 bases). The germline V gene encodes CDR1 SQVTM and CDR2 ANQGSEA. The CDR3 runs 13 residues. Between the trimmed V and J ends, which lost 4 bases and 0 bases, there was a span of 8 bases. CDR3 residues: CSVARTSTDTQYF. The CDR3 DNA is TGCAGCGTTGCCAGGACTAGCACAGATACGCAGTATTTT.

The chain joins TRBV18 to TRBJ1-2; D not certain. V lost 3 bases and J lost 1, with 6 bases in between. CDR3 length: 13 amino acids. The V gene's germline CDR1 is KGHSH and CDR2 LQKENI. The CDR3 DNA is TGTGCCAGCTCACCGGATAGTAACTATGGCTACACCTTC. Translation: CASSPDSNYGYTF.

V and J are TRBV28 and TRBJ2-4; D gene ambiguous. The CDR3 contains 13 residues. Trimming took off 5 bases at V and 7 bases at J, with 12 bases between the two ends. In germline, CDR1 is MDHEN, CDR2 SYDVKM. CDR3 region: CASSKGRENIQYF. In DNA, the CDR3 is TGTGCCAGCAGTAAAGGGCGCGAGAACATTCAGTACTTC. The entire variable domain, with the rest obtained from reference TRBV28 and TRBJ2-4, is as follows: DVKVTQSSRYLVKRTGEKVFLECVQDMDHENMFWYRQDPGLGLRLIYFSYDVKMKEKGDIPEGYSVSREKKERFSLILESASTNQTSMYLCASSKGRENIQYFGAGTRLSVL.

The CDR3 protein is CASSWSGSENYEQYF. The CDR3 region has the DNA TGCGCCAGCAGCTGGAGCGGGAGTGAAAACTACGAGCAGTACTTC. The V gene is TRBV4-3, the J gene TRBJ2-7; 8 nucleotides align to TRBD2. Looked up from germline, CDR1 is LGHNA and CDR2 is YSLEER. The CDR3 is made up of 15 amino acids. Trimming at V came to 5 bases and at J to 3 bases, leaving 9 bases not matched to a gene.